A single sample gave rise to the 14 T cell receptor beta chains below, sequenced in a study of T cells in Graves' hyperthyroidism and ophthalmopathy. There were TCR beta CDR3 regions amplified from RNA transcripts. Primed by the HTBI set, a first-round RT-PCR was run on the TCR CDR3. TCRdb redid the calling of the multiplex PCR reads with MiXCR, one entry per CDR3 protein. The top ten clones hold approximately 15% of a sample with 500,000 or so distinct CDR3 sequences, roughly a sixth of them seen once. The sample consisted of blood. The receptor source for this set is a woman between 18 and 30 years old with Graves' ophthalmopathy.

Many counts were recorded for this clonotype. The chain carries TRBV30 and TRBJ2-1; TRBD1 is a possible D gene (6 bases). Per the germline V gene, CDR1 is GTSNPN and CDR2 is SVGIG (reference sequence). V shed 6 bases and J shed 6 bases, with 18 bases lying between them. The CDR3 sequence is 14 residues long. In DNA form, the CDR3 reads TGTGCCTGTTCGACAGGATTCGGGACCAATGAGCAGTTCTTC. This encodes CACSTGFGTNEQFF.

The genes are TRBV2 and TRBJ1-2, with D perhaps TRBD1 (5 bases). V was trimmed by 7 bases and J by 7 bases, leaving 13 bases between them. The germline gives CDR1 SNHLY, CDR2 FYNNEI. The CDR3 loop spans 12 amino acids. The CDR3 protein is CASTGGLGGYTF. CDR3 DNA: TGTGCCAGCACCGGGGGACTCGGTGGCTACACCTTC.

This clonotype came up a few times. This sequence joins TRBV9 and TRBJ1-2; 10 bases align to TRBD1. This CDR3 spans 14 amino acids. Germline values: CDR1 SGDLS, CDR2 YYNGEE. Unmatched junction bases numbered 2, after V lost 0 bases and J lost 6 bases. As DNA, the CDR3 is TGTGCCAGCAGCGTAGTGGGACAGGGGAATGGCTACACCTTC. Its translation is CASSVVGQGNGYTF.

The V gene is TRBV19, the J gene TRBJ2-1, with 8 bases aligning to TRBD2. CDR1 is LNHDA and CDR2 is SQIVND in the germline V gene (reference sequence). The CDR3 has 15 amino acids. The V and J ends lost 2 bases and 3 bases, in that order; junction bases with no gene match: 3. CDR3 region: CASSITAGDYNEQFF. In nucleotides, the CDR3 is TGTGCCAGTAGTATAACAGCGGGAGACTACAATGAGCAGTTCTTC.

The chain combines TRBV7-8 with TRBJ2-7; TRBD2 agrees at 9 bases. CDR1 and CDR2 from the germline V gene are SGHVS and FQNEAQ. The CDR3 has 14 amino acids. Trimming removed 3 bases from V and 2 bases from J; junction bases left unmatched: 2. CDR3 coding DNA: TGTGCCAGCAGCTTCACTAGCGGGCCCTACGAGCAGTACTTC. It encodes CASSFTSGPYEQYF. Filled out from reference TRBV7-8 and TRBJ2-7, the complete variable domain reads GAGVSQSPRYKVAKRGQDVALRCDPISGHVSLFWYQQALGQGPEFLTYFQNEAQLDKSGLPSDRFFAERPEGSVSTLKIQRTQQEDSAVYLCASSFTSGPYEQYFGPGTRLTVT.

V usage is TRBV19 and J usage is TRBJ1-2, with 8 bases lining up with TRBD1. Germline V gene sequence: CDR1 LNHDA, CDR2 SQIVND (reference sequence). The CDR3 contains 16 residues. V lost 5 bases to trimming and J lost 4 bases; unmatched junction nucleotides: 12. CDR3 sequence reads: CASSAAGQAAFYGYTF. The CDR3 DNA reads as TGTGCCAGTAGTGCGGCGGGACAGGCCGCATTCTATGGCTACACCTTC.

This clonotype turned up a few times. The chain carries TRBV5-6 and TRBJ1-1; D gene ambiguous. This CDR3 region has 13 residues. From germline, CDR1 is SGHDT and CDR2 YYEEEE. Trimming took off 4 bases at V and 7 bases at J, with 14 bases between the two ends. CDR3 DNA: TGTGCCAGCAGCCCGGGTTGGGCACTTGAAGCTTTCTTT. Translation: CASSPGWALEAFF.

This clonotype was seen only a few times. CDR3 sequence: CASSLPRDRASGNTIYF. CDR3 bases: TGTGCCAGCAGCTTACCGCGGGACAGGGCCTCTGGAAACACCATATATTTT. The rearrangement links TRBV7-9 to TRBJ1-3; 9 bases are shared with TRBD1. The CDR3 runs to 17 residues. Germline assignment: CDR1 SEHNR and CDR2 FQNEAQ (reference sequence). Unmatched junction bases numbered 5, after V lost 2 bases and J lost 0 bases.

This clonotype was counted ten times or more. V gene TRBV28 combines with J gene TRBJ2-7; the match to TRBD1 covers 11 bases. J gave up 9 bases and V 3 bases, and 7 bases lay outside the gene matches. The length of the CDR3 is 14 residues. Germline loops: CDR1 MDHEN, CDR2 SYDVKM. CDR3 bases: TGTGCCAGCAGTTTCCCCGGACAGGGGGCAGGGCAGTACTTC. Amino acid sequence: CASSFPGQGAGQYF.

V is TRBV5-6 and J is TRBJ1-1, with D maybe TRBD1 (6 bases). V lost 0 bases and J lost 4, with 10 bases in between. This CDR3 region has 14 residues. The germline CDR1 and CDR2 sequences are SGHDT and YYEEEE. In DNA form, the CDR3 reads TGTGCCAGCAGCTTGGTCCAGGGGTTCACTGAAGCTTTCTTT. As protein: CASSLVQGFTEAFF.

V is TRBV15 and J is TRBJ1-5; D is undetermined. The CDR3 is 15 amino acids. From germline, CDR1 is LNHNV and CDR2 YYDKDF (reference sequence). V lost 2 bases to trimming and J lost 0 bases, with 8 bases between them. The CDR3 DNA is TGTGCCACCAGCAGAAGCGGAAATAGCAATCAGCCCCAGCATTTT. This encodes CATSRSGNSNQPQHF.

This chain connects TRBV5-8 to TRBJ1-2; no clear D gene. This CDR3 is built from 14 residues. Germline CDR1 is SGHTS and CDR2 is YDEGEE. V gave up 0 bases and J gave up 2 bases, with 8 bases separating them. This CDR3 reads CASSLEPGNYGYTF. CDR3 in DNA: TGTGCCAGCAGCTTGGAGCCAGGAAACTATGGCTACACCTTC. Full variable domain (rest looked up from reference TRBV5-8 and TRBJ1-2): EAGVTQSPTHLIKTRGQQATLRCSPISGHTSVYWYQQALGLGLQFLLWYDEGEERNRGNFPPRFSGRQFPNYSSELNVNALELEDSALYLCASSLEPGNYGYTFGSGTRLTVV.

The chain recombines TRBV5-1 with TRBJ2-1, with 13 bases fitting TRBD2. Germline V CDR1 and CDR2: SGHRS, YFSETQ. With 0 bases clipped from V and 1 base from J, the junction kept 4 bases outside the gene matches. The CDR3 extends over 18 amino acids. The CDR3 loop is CASSLGLAGGQSYNEQFF. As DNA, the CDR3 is TGCGCCAGCAGCTTGGGACTAGCGGGGGGCCAGTCCTACAATGAGCAGTTCTTC.

The CDR3, as DNA: TGTGCCATCAGTGAGTCGGGAGTTAATCAGCCCCAGCATTTT. Amino acids: CAISESGVNQPQHF. The chain employs TRBV10-3 and TRBJ1-5; D ambiguous. Germline loops: CDR1 ENHRY, CDR2 SYGVKD. The CDR3 totals 14 residues. Trimming left V 0 bases short and J 4 bases short, with 7 bases between.